A selection of T cell receptor beta chains follows, all from one sample in a study of blood T cell repertoires in COVID-19. Data came from immunoSEQ multiplex PCR; TCRdb stores just in-frame clones and leaves some out. The sample records more than 120,000 clones, around nine tenths being singletons. The sequencing input was peripheral blood. The source of these receptors is a woman aged 50 to 60 with active or convalescent COVID-19. CDR3s include the opening cysteine and the closing phenylalanine or tryptophan. Fields, in order: CDR3 protein, CDR3 DNA, clone size, D gene, J gene, V gene. The D gene is left open where the match is weak. Clone size is stated in some rows and not others, as once, few, many or a class when expanded.

cdr3_aa: CASSQDGAANQPQHF
cdr3_nt: TGCGCCAGCAGCCAAGATGGGGCGGCTAATCAGCCCCAGCATTTT
clone_size: -
d_call: -
j_call: TRBJ1-5
v_call: TRBV4-3

cdr3_aa: CATGTGGNRGNVADTQYF
cdr3_nt: TGTGCCACCGGAACCGGGGGAAACAGGGGAAATGTCGCAGATACGCAGTATTTT
clone_size: -
d_call: -
j_call: TRBJ2-3
v_call: TRBV10-3

cdr3_aa: CAWSGDRAGIGSNQPQHF
cdr3_nt: TGTGCCTGGAGCGGGGACAGGGCGGGTATAGGGAGCAATCAGCCCCAGCATTTT
clone_size: -
d_call: TRBD1
j_call: TRBJ1-5
v_call: TRBV30

cdr3_aa: CASSMEGGFGYTF
cdr3_nt: TGTGCCAGTAGTATGGAGGGGGGGTTCGGCTACACCTTC
clone_size: -
d_call: -
j_call: TRBJ1-2
v_call: TRBV19

cdr3_aa: CASLENSYNEQFF
cdr3_nt: TGTGCCAGCCTGGAGAACTCCTACAATGAGCAGTTCTTC
clone_size: -
d_call: -
j_call: TRBJ2-1
v_call: TRBV2

cdr3_aa: CASSQDSAGRGTEAFF
cdr3_nt: TGCGCCAGCAGCCAAGATTCGGCAGGCAGGGGCACTGAAGCTTTCTTT
clone_size: -
d_call: -
j_call: TRBJ1-1
v_call: TRBV4-1

cdr3_aa: CASSQWTGSGYEQYF
cdr3_nt: TGCGCCAGCAGCCAATGGACAGGGTCGGGCTACGAGCAGTACTTC
clone_size: -
d_call: TRBD1
j_call: TRBJ2-7
v_call: TRBV5-1

cdr3_aa: CASSIAQARDYEQYF
cdr3_nt: TGTGCCAGTAGTATCGCCCAGGCCAGGGACTACGAGCAGTACTTC
clone_size: once
d_call: -
j_call: TRBJ2-7
v_call: TRBV19

cdr3_aa: CASRIYRGNTEAFF
cdr3_nt: TGTGCCAGCAGGATCTACAGGGGGAACACTGAAGCTTTCTTT
clone_size: -
d_call: TRBD1
j_call: TRBJ1-1
v_call: TRBV6-5

cdr3_aa: CASSYGQGYNEQFF
cdr3_nt: TGTGCCAGCAGTTATGGACAGGGGTACAATGAGCAGTTCTTC
clone_size: -
d_call: TRBD1
j_call: TRBJ2-1
v_call: TRBV6-5

cdr3_aa: CSVEGRQNTEAFF
cdr3_nt: TGCAGCGTTGAGGGCAGGCAGAACACTGAAGCTTTCTTT
clone_size: -
d_call: -
j_call: TRBJ1-1
v_call: TRBV29-1

cdr3_aa: CAISEGTGKGYGYTF
cdr3_nt: TGTGCCATCAGTGAAGGGACAGGGAAAGGGTATGGCTACACCTTC
clone_size: -
d_call: TRBD1
j_call: TRBJ1-2
v_call: TRBV10-3

cdr3_aa: CASSPDRDISEQYF
cdr3_nt: TGCGCCAGCAGCCCAGACAGGGATATCTCCGAGCAGTACTTC
clone_size: few
d_call: TRBD1
j_call: TRBJ2-7
v_call: TRBV4-1

cdr3_aa: CASSTETSGLETQYF
cdr3_nt: TGTGCCAGCAGCACGGAGACTAGCGGTCTGGAGACCCAGTACTTC
clone_size: -
d_call: TRBD2
j_call: TRBJ2-5
v_call: TRBV5-4

cdr3_aa: CASSYTGTEKGEQYF
cdr3_nt: TGTGCCAGCAGTTACACGGGGACAGAGAAAGGCGAGCAGTACTTC
clone_size: -
d_call: TRBD1
j_call: TRBJ2-7
v_call: TRBV6-6

cdr3_aa: CASSLVASGTSLNEQFF
cdr3_nt: TGTGCCAGCAGCTTAGTGGCATCAGGGACTTCACTCAATGAGCAGTTCTTC
clone_size: -
d_call: -
j_call: TRBJ2-1
v_call: TRBV7-2

cdr3_aa: CASRPGQGGSPLHF
cdr3_nt: TGTGCCAGCAGACCGGGACAGGGGGGTTCACCCCTCCACTTT
clone_size: few
d_call: TRBD1
j_call: TRBJ1-6
v_call: TRBV28

cdr3_aa: CASSSLPDGELFF
cdr3_nt: TGTGCCAGCAGTTCTCTACCCGACGGGGAGCTGTTTTTT
clone_size: -
d_call: -
j_call: TRBJ2-2
v_call: TRBV27

cdr3_aa: CASNRLATVGEQYF
cdr3_nt: TGTGCCAGCAATCGACTAGCGACAGTAGGCGAGCAGTACTTC
clone_size: -
d_call: TRBD2
j_call: TRBJ2-7
v_call: TRBV2

cdr3_aa: CASSLLASSYQETQYF
cdr3_nt: TGTGCCAGCAGCTTGTTAGCGTCCTCCTACCAAGAGACCCAGTACTTC
clone_size: -
d_call: -
j_call: TRBJ2-5
v_call: TRBV7-8

cdr3_aa: CASSYGQVNYGYTF
cdr3_nt: TGTGCCAGCAGTTACGGGCAGGTTAACTATGGCTACACCTTC
clone_size: -
d_call: -
j_call: TRBJ1-2
v_call: TRBV6-2/TRBV6-3

cdr3_aa: CASSQGGGGTEAFF
cdr3_nt: TGTGCCAGCAGCCAAGGAGGGGGAGGGACTGAAGCTTTCTTT
clone_size: -
d_call: -
j_call: TRBJ1-1
v_call: TRBV4-2

cdr3_aa: CASTGVVAAANYGYTF
cdr3_nt: TGTGCCAGCACGGGTGTAGTAGCAGCGGCTAACTATGGCTACACCTTC
clone_size: -
d_call: -
j_call: TRBJ1-2
v_call: TRBV6-6

cdr3_aa: CASSQKIGDSLYTTYEQYF
cdr3_nt: TGCGCCAGCAGCCAGAAGATTGGGGACAGCCTTTATACTACCTACGAGCAGTACTTC
clone_size: -
d_call: TRBD1
j_call: TRBJ2-7
v_call: TRBV4-1

cdr3_aa: CASSSGQQETQYF
cdr3_nt: TGTGCCAGCAGCTCGGGACAGCAAGAGACCCAGTACTTC
clone_size: -
d_call: TRBD1
j_call: TRBJ2-5
v_call: TRBV5-4